This T cell receptor (beta chain) was retrieved from a study of T cells in narcolepsy (dated by TCRdb to 2016 to 2018). For the study in its entirety: The study enrolled patients with narcolepsy type 1 or type 2 (NT1, NT2) together with healthy control donors. To look for autoreactive T cells in narcolepsy patients that target self-antigens of hypocretin neurons (hypocretin, TRIB2), the study used TCR Vbeta sequencing to follow clonotypes in blood and CSF. General conclusions and limits of the study: No sequences matching autoreactive T cell clones were present in some of the blood memory CD4+ repertoires from patients and controls. Plots comparing CSF and blood CD4+ T cell clonotypes from the same patient highlighted HCRT-specific and TRIB2-specific autoreactive clonotypes. Patients and controls had similar numbers of sequenced blood memory CD4+ clonotypes, with averages of 38,000 to 50,000 in patients and some 35,000 in controls. Autoreactive clonotypes were reported to be detected serially in the blood of the same patients and of different patients, but not in the blood of healthy controls.

About this clone: Its antigen specificity is not known. Base qualities are not recorded, but no much larger clone differs from it by a single base.

For TCR Vbeta sequencing, memory CD4+ T cells were sorted ex vivo from the peripheral blood of both healthy controls and narcolepsy patients. Relative to germline, V is 1 base shorter and J is 1 base shorter, with 10 bases between their ends. CDR1 MGHRA and CDR2 YSYEKL are derived from the germline V gene. Reading from cysteine to phenylalanine, the CDR3 counts 15 amino acids. Only CDR3 DNA remains: 45 bases, in frame from the first base. Library preparation was by the immunoSEQ multiplex PCR assay. TCRdb took over this immuneACCESS table, retaining in-frame rearrangements with V and J assigned. Such tables are incomplete; in checked studies, under half of the missing clones stem from an unresolved V gene, and the remainder is unexplained. The sample has 20,000 to 30,000 clones on record, 85% of them singletons. The leading ten clones occupy under 1.5% of the sample.

The sequence derives from a human donor with narcolepsy. The sequenced material came from CD45RA- memory CD4+ T cells from PBMCs. The cell subset or site label, read with the paper, signifies: memory T cells sorted ex vivo from peripheral blood. The chain was built from TRBV4-1 and TRBJ2-5; the D gene identity is not certain. The CDR3 in this case is CASSQAPTIQETQYF. The DNA sequence follows: TGCGCCAGCAGCCAAGCCCCAACTATCCAAGAGACCCAGTACTTC.